This T cell receptor beta chain is drawn from a study of cytomegalovirus exposure and HLA in healthy donors (dated by TCRdb to the late 2010s). In terms of the full investigation: The 666 repertoires of the first cohort and the 95 to 150 validation repertoires were produced on the same platform, according to a later analysis. The study was designed to test whether signatures of past pathogen exposure could be identified by cataloging public T cell receptors. A separate validation cohort of roughly 130 different subjects was used in addition to the roughly 700-subject first cohort. To predict cytomegalovirus infection status, the study brought together high-throughput TCR immunosequencing, statistical association of individual TCRs with disease status, and machine learning. Points the paper makes about the study in general: In both the original and validation cohorts, the classifier was reported to diagnose cytomegalovirus status with high specificity and sensitivity. Subsequent analysis determined that TCRs grouped into clusters in the first cohort also showed a tendency toward co-occurrence across the 120 validation repertoires, and approximately 93% of cluster scores exceeded 0. According to the authors, the approach could potentially be generalized to other disease states and immunological phenotypes. All 110 or so repertoires were used to score co-occurrence in the validation cohort in a later analysis, because that analysis had no HLA typing for the cohort. Most TCR sequences were seen in very few donors, while some public TCRs were found in many individuals. In the study, some 180 TCR beta chains were listed as associated with cytomegalovirus. A few of the identified cytomegalovirus-associated TCR beta chains were confirmed in vitro to be specific for cytomegalovirus antigens.

Donors formed part of the validation cohort, which comprised 120 subjects and was distinct from the first cohort of 666 subjects. In regard to this clone: This receptor's antigen is unknown. No much larger clone is present one base from it, and per-base qualities are unavailable.

The library was generated by the immunoSEQ multiplex PCR assay. The study's processing was this. A statistical classification framework was developed to diagnose cytomegalovirus status using the catalog of TCR beta chain sequences. TCRdb carries this immuneACCESS record with in-frame sequences only. Its versions omit some clonotypes, under half of them owing to an unresolved V gene in the studies checked, with the rest unexplained. V and J calls plus clone size are reproduced from that table; the DNA served to infer D and trimming. Across this sample there are some 120,000 clones, with about 88% seen only once. Roughly 1.4% of the sample belongs to the ten largest clones. The clonotype was recovered from a young man in good health and CMV-seronegative. The sequenced sample was PBMCs.

This receptor carries the CDR3 CAWSDPTGGRTEAFF. The bases read TGTGCCTGGAGTGACCCGACCGGGGGGCGTACTGAAGCTTTCTTT. Rearrangement joined TRBV30 to TRBJ1-1, with a weak D call of TRBD1 (6 bases match). The CDR3 goes from the cysteine to the phenylalanine over 15 residues. Of all the DNA, just the CDR3 is kept, 45 bases in frame from base 1. V sheds 1 base and J sheds 5 bases, leaving 17 bases between their ends. The germline V gene (reference sequence) provides CDR1 GTSNPN and CDR2 SVGIG.